Each of the 32 T cell receptor beta chains below was sequenced from the same sample in a study of graft-versus-host responses after intestinal transplantation. TCRdb's copy holds only in-frame clones and misses some; the assay was immunoSEQ multiplex PCR. The data contain about 43,000 clones, approximately 94% of them singletons. Specimen: PBMCs, collected approximately 350 days after intestinal transplant. These receptors originate from a human patient who received an intestinal transplant, so some T cells may come from the graft donor.

The chain recombines TRBV5-4 with TRBJ1-2; D possibly corresponds to TRBD1 (6 bases). Trimming took off 0 bases at V and 0 bases at J, with 9 bases between the two ends. CDR1 SGHNT and CDR2 YYREEE come from the germline V gene (reference sequence). CDR3 length: 15 residues. The CDR3 region is CASSLGDRPNYGYTF. The CDR3 region has the DNA TGTGCCAGCAGCTTGGGCGACAGGCCTAACTATGGCTACACCTTC.

CDR3 amino acids: CASSLVGPYEQYF. CDR3 coding DNA: TGTGCCAGCAGTTTAGTGGGGCCATACGAGCAGTACTTC. V usage is TRBV28 and J usage is TRBJ2-7; D possibly corresponds to TRBD1 (5 bases). This CDR3 comprises 13 residues. V lost 2 bases, J lost 4 bases, and 9 bases lay in between. Germline V lookup: CDR1 MDHEN, CDR2 SYDVKM.

The rearrangement uses TRBV5-1 and TRBJ1-5, with D perhaps TRBD1 (5 bases). The length of the CDR3 is 17 residues. V was cut by 0 bases and J by 0 bases, with 13 bases left in between. CDR1 and CDR2 from the germline V gene are SGHRS and YFSETQ. This CDR3 reads CASSLAEGRFSNQPQHF. The DNA for the CDR3 is TGCGCCAGCAGCTTGGCCGAGGGGAGGTTTAGCAATCAGCCCCAGCATTTT.

This clone has only one observation. The rearrangement uses TRBV6-5 and TRBJ2-7, with D possibly called TRBD1 or TRBD2 (5 bases each). CDR1 is MNHEY and CDR2 is SVGAGI in the germline V gene. The CDR3 runs to 13 residues. The V and J ends lost 6 bases and 3 bases respectively, with 12 bases between them. The CDR3 spells CASSGTDYYEQYF. DNA of the CDR3: TGTGCCAGCAGCGGGACCGATTACTACGAGCAGTACTTC.

The chain has TRBV28 and TRBJ1-4, with D perhaps TRBD1 (6 bases). V was shortened by 8 bases and J by 10 bases, with 20 bases between the two germline ends. The CDR3 contains 14 residues. From germline, CDR1 is MDHEN and CDR2 SYDVKM. The chain's CDR3 is CASLRGGVSRKLFF. The CDR3 region has the DNA TGTGCCAGCCTGAGGGGGGGTGTTAGTAGAAAACTGTTTTTT.

The genes are TRBV11-3 and TRBJ1-1, with TRBD1 as a possible D gene (6 bases). From germline, CDR1 is SGHNT and CDR2 YENEEA. This CDR3 region has 13 residues. V lost 5 bases and J lost 4, with 11 bases in between. The CDR3 coding sequence is TGTGCCAGCAGCCCCGGGGGCCTCACTGAAGCTTTCTTT. Translated: CASSPGGLTEAFF.

The chain is built from TRBV4-1 and TRBJ1-2; the match to TRBD1 covers 9 bases. CDR3 length: 13 residues. Unmatched junction bases numbered 10, after V lost 3 bases and J lost 14 bases. Germline lookup yields CDR1 MGHRA and CDR2 YSYEKL. CDR3 sequence reads: CASSHPGQGPRTF. Here the CDR3 DNA reads TGCGCCAGCAGCCACCCGGGACAGGGACCTCGGACCTTC.

This clone was observed once. V usage is TRBV12-1 and J usage is TRBJ2-7; the D call TRBD1 from the table was never checked on the DNA. TRBV12-1 is labeled a pseudogene. The CDR3 consists of 17 residues. The CDR3 DNA sequence: TGTGCCGGCAGCTCCGACGCTGGACAGGCCCTTCCCTACGAGCAGTACTTC. Translating gives CAGSSDAGQALPYEQYF.

V gene TRBV19 combines with J gene TRBJ2-5; 8 nucleotides align to TRBD1. There are 15 residues in the CDR3. Germline lookup yields CDR1 LNHDA and CDR2 SQIVND (reference sequence). Unmatched junction bases numbered 9, after V lost 3 bases and J lost 6 bases. The CDR3 DNA follows: TGTGCCAGTAGTATGGCAGGGGGCGCCTTTAAGACCCAGTACTTC. Its protein product is CASSMAGGAFKTQYF.

This clone was seen just once. The gene calls are TRBV10-3 and TRBJ2-3; no clear D gene. Trimming left V 3 bases short and J 0 bases short, with 10 bases between. CDR3 length: 15 residues. Germline lookup yields CDR1 ENHRY and CDR2 SYGVKD. The CDR3, as DNA: TGTGCCATCAGTGATGGGTATCTGAGCACAGATACGCAGTATTTT. Encoded protein: CAISDGYLSTDTQYF.

The CDR3 DNA follows: TGTGCCAGCAGCGTTCAGGGGGGTGGCAATGAGCAGTTCTTC. As protein: CASSVQGGGNEQFF. The chain carries TRBV6-5 and TRBJ2-1; tentatively, D is TRBD1 (7 bases). In germline, CDR1 is MNHEY, CDR2 SVGAGI. This CDR3 region has 14 residues. Trimming took off 6 bases at V and 6 bases at J, with 15 bases between the two ends.

V gene TRBV6-6 combines with J gene TRBJ2-7, with D uncertain. This CDR3 comprises 15 residues. V lost 0 bases to trimming and J lost 3 bases, with 12 bases between them. The germline V gene has CDR1 MNHNY and CDR2 SVGAGI (reference sequence). Here the CDR3 reads CASSYSIKGHYEQYF. In DNA, the CDR3 is TGTGCCAGCAGTTACTCGATTAAGGGTCACTACGAGCAGTACTTC.

The chain uses TRBV2 and TRBJ1-2; 8 bases map to TRBD1. J gave up 7 bases and V 2 bases, and 6 bases lay outside the gene matches. In germline, CDR1 is SNHLY, CDR2 FYNNEI. This CDR3 spans 14 amino acids. CDR3 sequence reads: CASSEQGARVGYTF. CDR3 DNA: TGTGCCAGCAGTGAACAGGGGGCGCGGGTTGGCTACACCTTC.

The rearrangement joins TRBV2 to TRBJ2-7; D is undetermined. CDR3 size: 12 residues. Trimming removed 2 bases at V and 3 bases at J, with 5 bases between. In germline, CDR1 is SNHLY, CDR2 FYNNEI. The CDR3 loop reads CASSEPFYEQYF. The DNA of the CDR3 is TGTGCCAGCAGTGAACCGTTCTACGAGCAGTACTTC.

This chain uses TRBV6-5 with TRBJ1-2; D possibly corresponds to TRBD1 (5 bases). The CDR3 contains 15 residues. Trimming pared 5 bases from V and 4 bases from J, leaving 17 bases between. CDR1 is MNHEY and CDR2 is SVGAGI in the germline V gene. CDR3 in amino acids: CASSQSGPAVYGYTF. The CDR3 region has the DNA TGTGCCAGCAGTCAGTCGGGACCGGCGGTCTATGGCTACACCTTC.

The V call is TRBV9, the J call TRBJ2-5, with 11 bases fitting TRBD2. This CDR3 has 15 amino acids. V gave up 4 bases and J gave up 4 bases; unmatched junction bases: 6. Germline CDR1 is SGDLS and CDR2 is YYNGEE. CDR3: CASSLSGGAGETQYF. DNA for the CDR3: TGTGCCAGCAGCCTTAGCGGGGGGGCCGGAGAGACCCAGTACTTC. Using reference TRBV9 and TRBJ2-5 for the parts outside the CDR3, the full variable domain is DSGVTQTPKHLITATGQRVTLRCSPRSGDLSVYWYQQSLDQGLQFLIQYYNGEERAKGNILERFSAQQFPDLHSELNLSSLELGDSALYFCASSLSGGAGETQYFGPGTRLLVL.

The chain employs TRBV29-1 and TRBJ1-1; D is uncertain. This CDR3 is built from 12 residues. Per the germline V gene, CDR1 is SQVTM and CDR2 is ANQGSEA. Trimming removed 5 bases from V and 1 base from J, with 8 bases in between. CDR3 nucleotides: TGCAGCGTTTCCGACAAGAACACTGAAGCTTTCTTT. It specifies CSVSDKNTEAFF.

The rearrangement links TRBV7-2 to TRBJ2-7; D perhaps matches TRBD2 (6 bases). In germline, CDR1 is SGHTA, CDR2 FQGNSA. The CDR3 is 14 residues long. Between the trimmed V and J ends, which lost 5 bases and 7 bases, there was a span of 18 bases. CDR3 in amino acids: CASSAGLTGWEQYF. The CDR3 DNA reads TGTGCCAGCAGCGCGGGACTGACGGGGTGGGAGCAGTACTTC.

The rearrangement links TRBV30 to TRBJ2-7, with a weak D call TRBD2 (7 bases). From germline, CDR1 is GTSNPN and CDR2 SVGIG (reference sequence). The CDR3 covers 14 residues. V lost 0 bases and J lost 2, with 11 bases in between. CDR3 nucleotide sequence: TGTGCCTGGAGTGTAGGGGGGGGCCCCTACGAGCAGTACTTC. Amino acid sequence: CAWSVGGGPYEQYF.

The V gene is TRBV6-1, the J gene TRBJ2-6, with 10 bases identical to TRBD1. Germline CDR1 is MNHNS and CDR2 is SASEGT. CDR3 length equals 17 residues. The V segment lost 4 bases and the J segment 2 bases; nucleotides outside the gene matches: 5. In DNA, the CDR3 is TGTGCCAGCAGTGCGAGGACAGGGGGAGCTGGGGCCAACGTCCTGACTTTC. This translates into CASSARTGGAGANVLTF.

The chain employs TRBV19 and TRBJ1-2; 7 bases match TRBD1. V shed 3 bases and J 8 bases; nucleotides not matched to a gene: 12. This CDR3 comprises 15 residues. Germline CDR1 reads LNHDA; CDR2 reads SQIVND (reference sequence). The CDR3 reads CASSILARGREGYTF. DNA for the CDR3: TGTGCCAGTAGTATCTTGGCCAGGGGGAGAGAAGGCTACACCTTC. The entire variable domain, with the rest obtained from reference TRBV19 and TRBJ1-2, is as follows: DGGITQSPKYLFRKEGQNVTLSCEQNLNHDAMYWYRQDPGQGLRLIYYSQIVNDFQKGDIAEGYSVSREKKESFPLTVTSAQKNPTAFYLCASSILARGREGYTFGSGTRLTVV.

CDR3 nucleotide sequence: TGTGCTAGTGGTCTCGGGGCCGCCTACGAGCAGTACTTC. It encodes CASGLGAAYEQYF. V and J are TRBV12-5 and TRBJ2-7; the D call may be TRBD1 or TRBD2 (5 bases each). Germline CDR1 reads LGHNT; CDR2 reads FRNRAP. The CDR3 is made up of 13 amino acids. The ends were cut back, 5 bases at V and 2 bases at J, with 10 bases in the middle.

This clone was recorded only once. V is TRBV6-5 and J is TRBJ2-7; tentative D call: TRBD2 (6 bases). The ends were cut back, 8 bases at V and 5 bases at J, with 19 bases in the middle. Per germline, CDR1 MNHEY and CDR2 SVGAGI. There are 14 residues in the CDR3. The CDR3 DNA follows: TGTGCCAGCCAGAAGTTTGCGGGGTCGAACGAGCAGTACTTC. Its translation: CASQKFAGSNEQYF.

This sequence joins TRBV29-1 and TRBJ1-1; D uncertain. V was cut by 5 bases and J by 8 bases, with 9 bases left in between. Germline assignment: CDR1 SQVTM and CDR2 ANQGSEA. The CDR3 has 10 amino acids. CDR3 sequence (DNA): TGCAGCGTTATGGGCCGGGAAGCTTTCTTT. Protein product: CSVMGREAFF. Full variable domain (remainder filled in from reference TRBV29-1 and TRBJ1-1): SAVISQKPSRDICQRGTSLTIQCQVDSQVTMMFWYRQQPGQSLTLIATANQGSEATYESGFVIDKFPISRPNLTFSTLTVSNMSPEDSSIYLCSVMGREAFFGQGTRLTVV.

This clone was picked up one time. The rearrangement uses TRBV6-6 and TRBJ1-5, with D tentatively TRBD1 (5 bases). This CDR3 has 14 amino acids. The germline gives CDR1 MNHNY, CDR2 SVGAGI (reference sequence). Trimming left V 6 bases short and J 3 bases short, with 12 bases between. The CDR3 spells CASRPGDYNQPQHF. For the CDR3, the DNA is TGTGCCAGCAGGCCCGGGGACTACAATCAGCCCCAGCATTTT.

The V and J genes are TRBV29-1 and TRBJ1-2; TRBD1 aligns across 12 bases. CDR1 is SQVTM, CDR2 ANQGSEA, per germline. The CDR3 has 16 residues. With 6 bases clipped from V and 3 bases from J, the junction kept 11 bases outside the gene matches. This CDR3 is CSVPGTGGSGDYGYTF. CDR3 sequence (DNA): TGCAGCGTCCCCGGGACAGGGGGCTCGGGAGACTATGGCTACACCTTC.

The chain links TRBV29-1 to TRBJ2-5; maybe TRBD2 (6 bases). CDR3 length: 11 amino acids. CDR1 and CDR2 (germline): SQVTM, ANQGSEA. CDR3 residues: CRGGDQETQYF. DNA of the CDR3: TGCAGGGGGGGAGACCAAGAGACCCAGTACTTC.

In DNA, the CDR3 is TGTGCCAGCAGTTTGAGATCCTACACTGAAGCTTTCTTT. It specifies CASSLRSYTEAFF. The chain recombines TRBV6-5 with TRBJ1-1; D is uncertain. The CDR3 extends over 13 amino acids. Germline CDR1 MNHEY, CDR2 SVGAGI. Trimming shortened V by 4 bases and J by 3 bases, and 9 bases separated the two germline ends.

This chain uses TRBV14 with TRBJ2-1, with 14 positions matching TRBD2. After removal of 0 bases from V and 9 bases from J, the junction contained 7 bases not matched to a gene. Germline CDR1 is SGHDN and CDR2 is FVKESK. The CDR3 sequence is 17 residues long. The CDR3 protein is CASSQEGLAGGHGEQFF. Here the CDR3 DNA reads TGTGCCAGCAGCCAAGAAGGACTAGCGGGGGGACATGGTGAGCAGTTCTTC.

The chain recombines TRBV7-2 with TRBJ2-7, with D possibly being TRBD1 (5 bases). Germline CDR1 is SGHTA and CDR2 is FQGNSA. The CDR3 has 14 amino acids. Trimming cost V 5 bases and J 2 bases, with 13 bases left between them. CDR3: CASSLSKDTYEQYF. CDR3 coding DNA: TGTGCCAGCAGCCTCAGCAAGGACACCTACGAGCAGTACTTC.

The rearrangement uses TRBV2 and TRBJ2-2; D may be TRBD1 (6 bases). The CDR3 length is 15 residues. In germline, CDR1 is SNHLY, CDR2 FYNNEI. Deletions cut 8 bases from V and 3 bases from J, with 16 bases between. The CDR3 coding sequence is TGTGCCAGCCATGCCCAGGGGATTTACACCGGGGAGCTGTTTTTT. Translating gives CASHAQGIYTGELFF. Full variable domain (outside the CDR3, taken from reference TRBV2 and TRBJ2-2): EPEVTQTPSHQVTQMGQEVILRCVPISNHLYFYWYRQILGQKVEFLVSFYNNEISEKSEIFDDQFSVERPDGSNFTLKIRSTKLEDSAMYFCASHAQGIYTGELFFGEGSRLTVL.

CDR3 DNA sequence: TGCGCCAGCAGCCGCCGAGGACAGGACAACTCTGGAAACACCATATATTTT. This gives the protein CASSRRGQDNSGNTIYF. The chain joins TRBV5-1 to TRBJ1-3, with 7 nucleotides matching TRBD1. The CDR3 has 17 amino acids. V lost 4 bases and J lost 0; bases outside the gene matches: 10. CDR1 and CDR2 (germline): SGHRS, YFSETQ.